The sequence of this TCR beta chain was determined in a study of cytomegalovirus exposure and HLA in healthy donors. The PCR had 60 Vbeta and 13 Jbeta primers. The repertoire was sequenced with immunoSEQ multiplex PCR; TCRdb's copy has only in-frame clones and lacks some. This table has over 150,000 clones, 79% appearing once. The germline V and J ends were trimmed by 2 bases and 2 bases, with 16 bases remaining between them. The CDR3 is 16 residues long. CDR1 is SGHRS and CDR2 is YFSETQ in the germline V gene. The sequencing input was PBMCs. The chain links TRBV5-1 to TRBJ2-5, with D possibly being TRBD1 (6 bases). The TCR originated in a man aged 35 to 55 in good health and CMV-seronegative. CDR3 nucleotides: TGCGCCAGCAGCTTTTCCCGACAGGTGTATCAAGAGACCCAGTACTTC. Translation gives CASSFSRQVYQETQYF.